A selection of T cell receptor beta chains follows, all from one sample in a study of blood T cell repertoires in COVID-19. Generated by immunoSEQ multiplex PCR, the TCRdb table keeps only in-frame clones and is missing some. The data show over 130,000 clones, 65% to 90% seen once. Sequencing was carried out using peripheral blood. Receptors were obtained from a man aged 65-85 years with acute or convalescent COVID-19. Both conserved end residues are part of each CDR3. The order of the fields is clone size, J gene, V gene, D gene, CDR3 DNA, CDR3 protein. The D gene is left open where the match is weak. Clone size appears in some rows only: once, few, many, or a class for an expanded clone.

abundance: -; j_gene: TRBJ2-7; v_gene: TRBV7-9; d_gene: TRBD1; CDR3nt: TGTGCCAGCAGCTCGGGACAGGTCTCCTACGAGCAGTACTTC; CDR3aa: CASSSGQVSYEQYF
abundance: -; j_gene: TRBJ1-2; v_gene: TRBV24-1; d_gene: TRBD1; CDR3nt: TGTGCCACCAGGAGTACCGGGACAGGGGACGGCTACACCTTC; CDR3aa: CATRSTGTGDGYTF
abundance: few; j_gene: TRBJ2-1; v_gene: TRBV7-3; d_gene: -; CDR3nt: TGTGCCAGCAGCTTAACCGGGAGTCCCTACAATGAGCAGTTCTTC; CDR3aa: CASSLTGSPYNEQFF
abundance: -; j_gene: TRBJ2-7; v_gene: TRBV6-5; d_gene: -; CDR3nt: TGTGCCAGCAGTATACTCGTAGGGGGCTCCTACGAGCAGTACTTC; CDR3aa: CASSILVGGSYEQYF
abundance: -; j_gene: TRBJ2-7; v_gene: TRBV24-1; d_gene: TRBD1; CDR3nt: TGTGCCACCAGTGACCTGACAGGGTCCGAGCAGTACTTC; CDR3aa: CATSDLTGSEQYF
abundance: once; j_gene: TRBJ2-7; v_gene: TRBV5-1; d_gene: TRBD2; CDR3nt: TGCGCCAGCAGCTCCTTAGCGGGAGGCGAGCAGTACTTC; CDR3aa: CASSSLAGGEQYF
abundance: -; j_gene: TRBJ1-3; v_gene: TRBV15; d_gene: -; CDR3nt: TGTGCCACCAGCAGAGGCGAAGACAACTTCGCCGGAAACACCATATATTTT; CDR3aa: CATSRGEDNFAGNTIYF
abundance: few; j_gene: TRBJ1-5; v_gene: TRBV19; d_gene: TRBD1; CDR3nt: TGTGCCAGTAGTTTCCGCACCGGACAGGGCCCTCAGCCCCAGCATTTT; CDR3aa: CASSFRTGQGPQPQHF
abundance: -; j_gene: TRBJ2-7; v_gene: TRBV6-5; d_gene: TRBD1; CDR3nt: TGTGCCAGCAGTTACCCTGGGACAGGGGTAGGCGAGCAGTACTTC; CDR3aa: CASSYPGTGVGEQYF
abundance: -; j_gene: TRBJ1-6; v_gene: TRBV27; d_gene: TRBD1; CDR3nt: TGTGCCAGCAGTCCAACAGGGGGCGTTCAATCACCCCTCCACTTT; CDR3aa: CASSPTGGVQSPLHF
abundance: -; j_gene: TRBJ2-5; v_gene: TRBV14; d_gene: -; CDR3nt: TGTGCCAGCAGCCAAGAGTTGCGGGGTGAGACCCAGTACTTC; CDR3aa: CASSQELRGETQYF
abundance: -; j_gene: TRBJ2-3; v_gene: TRBV7-2; d_gene: -; CDR3nt: TGTGCCAGCAGCTTTCGGGGGATGGGGCGAAACACAGATACGCAGTATTTT; CDR3aa: CASSFRGMGRNTDTQYF
abundance: -; j_gene: TRBJ1-2; v_gene: TRBV28; d_gene: TRBD1; CDR3nt: TGTGCCAGCAGCCGGGACAGGGGGCTTGGCTACACCTTC; CDR3aa: CASSRDRGLGYTF
abundance: -; j_gene: TRBJ1-1; v_gene: TRBV28; d_gene: -; CDR3nt: TGTGCCAGCTTCACACCAGTGAACACTGAAGCTTTCTTT; CDR3aa: CASFTPVNTEAFF
abundance: -; j_gene: TRBJ2-3; v_gene: TRBV5-1; d_gene: TRBD2; CDR3nt: TGCGCCAGCAGCTTGGCGACCGGGACTAGCGGATATAGCAGCACAGATACGCAGTATTTT; CDR3aa: CASSLATGTSGYSSTDTQYF
abundance: -; j_gene: TRBJ2-2; v_gene: TRBV15; d_gene: -; CDR3nt: TGTGCCACCAGCAGAGATCCGAGCGCCAACACCGGGGAGCTGTTTTTT; CDR3aa: CATSRDPSANTGELFF
abundance: -; j_gene: TRBJ1-5; v_gene: TRBV24-1; d_gene: -; CDR3nt: TGTGCCACCAGTGATCCGTCAGGGGTAGGAGGCAATCAGCCCCAGCATTTT; CDR3aa: CATSDPSGVGGNQPQHF
abundance: -; j_gene: TRBJ1-1; v_gene: TRBV6-6; d_gene: -; CDR3nt: TGTGCCAGCAGTTGGCGGATTCCGAACACTGAAGCTTTCTTT; CDR3aa: CASSWRIPNTEAFF
abundance: -; j_gene: TRBJ2-5; v_gene: TRBV5-1; d_gene: -; CDR3nt: TGCGCCAGCAGCTTGGCCGGCGGGCGGGGCCAAGAGACCCAGTACTTC; CDR3aa: CASSLAGGRGQETQYF
abundance: -; j_gene: TRBJ1-2; v_gene: TRBV5-6; d_gene: -; CDR3nt: TGTGCCAGCAGCTTGGCAATGGGTGGCGGCGGCTACACCTTC; CDR3aa: CASSLAMGGGGYTF
abundance: -; j_gene: TRBJ2-7; v_gene: TRBV9; d_gene: -; CDR3nt: TGTGCCAGCAGCGTAGGGACTGCGACCTACGAGCAGTACTTC; CDR3aa: CASSVGTATYEQYF
abundance: few; j_gene: TRBJ1-6; v_gene: TRBV5-5; d_gene: -; CDR3nt: TGTGCCAGCACCGAACAGGGACCTAATTCACCCCTCCACTTT; CDR3aa: CASTEQGPNSPLHF
abundance: -; j_gene: TRBJ1-1; v_gene: TRBV7-2; d_gene: -; CDR3nt: TGTGCCAGCAGCACCGCGGGGAGGTTGAACACTGAAGCTTTCTTT; CDR3aa: CASSTAGRLNTEAFF
abundance: once; j_gene: TRBJ2-7; v_gene: TRBV27; d_gene: -; CDR3nt: TGTGCCAGCAGTTCCAGGGTCCCAACCTACGAGCAGTACTTC; CDR3aa: CASSSRVPTYEQYF
abundance: -; j_gene: TRBJ2-1; v_gene: TRBV5-5; d_gene: -; CDR3nt: TGTGCCAGCAGCTTACCAGGGGTCGATGAGCAGTTCTTC; CDR3aa: CASSLPGVDEQFF
abundance: -; j_gene: TRBJ2-7; v_gene: TRBV5-1; d_gene: -; CDR3nt: TGCGCCAGCAGCTTGGGCAGCGCCTACGAGCAGTACTTC; CDR3aa: CASSLGSAYEQYF
abundance: -; j_gene: TRBJ2-7; v_gene: TRBV15; d_gene: TRBD2; CDR3nt: TGTGCCACCTCTACTAGCGGGAGCGGCAACGAGCAGTACTTC; CDR3aa: CATSTSGSGNEQYF
abundance: -; j_gene: TRBJ2-1; v_gene: TRBV5-5; d_gene: -; CDR3nt: TGTGCCAGCAGCTTGGTGGTAGCTGTCTACAATGAGCAGTTCTTC; CDR3aa: CASSLVVAVYNEQFF
abundance: -; j_gene: TRBJ2-1; v_gene: TRBV29-1; d_gene: TRBD2; CDR3nt: TGCAGCGTTGGCGGGGGGGCGCGCAGTAATGAGCAGTTCTTC; CDR3aa: CSVGGGARSNEQFF